These 14 T cell receptor beta chains were all obtained from the same sample, sequenced in a study of regulatory T cells in long-lasting Graves disease. Time point denoted: newly diagnosed GD, antithyroid drugs for less than 3 months. PBMCs were the source of the RNA used for TCR sequencing. Arm-PCR of CDR3 regions with iRepertoire HTBI primers generated TCR beta libraries. TCRdb used MiXCR to reprocess the multiplex PCR reads, holding one entry per CDR3 protein. The sample holds approximately 540,000 distinct CDR3 sequences, 12% seen once. These sequences were also reported in another study, on T cells in Graves' hyperthyroidism and ophthalmopathy.

The sample was peripheral blood mononuclear cells (PBMCs), taken at new diagnosis, from a patient treated with antithyroid drugs. These receptors originate from a woman in her 30s with Graves disease.

This clonotype appeared a few times. V gene TRBV20-1 combines with J gene TRBJ1-1, with D perhaps TRBD1 (6 bases). CDR3 length: 13 amino acids. Deletions cut 6 bases from V and 3 bases from J, with 14 bases between. Germline loops: CDR1 DFQATT, CDR2 SNEGSKA (reference sequence). The CDR3 loop reads CSAIQGLDTEAFF. As DNA, the CDR3 is TGCAGTGCAATACAGGGTTTGGACACTGAAGCTTTCTTT.

The V gene is TRBV7-9, the J gene TRBJ2-6, with 7 bases that match TRBD2. The CDR3 contains 16 residues. After removal of 3 bases from V and 0 bases from J, the junction contained 2 bases not matched to a gene. The germline gives CDR1 SEHNR, CDR2 FQNEAQ (reference sequence). For the CDR3, the DNA is TGTGCCAGCAGCTTCCGCGGGGGCTCTGGGGCCAACGTCCTGACTTTC. Encoded protein: CASSFRGGSGANVLTF.

V and J are TRBV29-1 and TRBJ1-2; D gene ambiguous. CDR1 SQVTM and CDR2 ANQGSEA come from the germline V gene. CDR3 length: 13 amino acids. The V and J ends lost 3 bases and 2 bases respectively, with 10 bases between them. The CDR3 bases are TGCAGCGTTGAGGAAGGCAGCAACTATGGCTACACCTTC. This encodes CSVEEGSNYGYTF.

This chain links TRBV28 with TRBJ1-1; D remains unclear. Looked up from germline, CDR1 is MDHEN and CDR2 is SYDVKM. V was trimmed by 6 bases and J by 11 bases, leaving 19 bases between them. This CDR3 has 13 residues. For the CDR3, the DNA is TGTGCCAGCAGCCTCGATACCCACGGCGAGGCTTTCTTT. It yields the protein CASSLDTHGEAFF.

There are many counts of this clonotype. The chain links TRBV18 to TRBJ2-7; TRBD1 agrees at 7 bases. CDR3 size: 13 residues. Germline V CDR1 and CDR2: KGHSH, LQKENI. V shed 6 bases, J shed 5 bases, and the junction held 7 bases outside the gene matches. CDR3 coding DNA: TGTGCCAGCTCCGTAGACAGGGCGGACGAGCAGTACTTC. Amino acids: CASSVDRADEQYF.

CDR3 region: CSARDAGGRTEAFF. CDR3 DNA sequence: TGCAGTGCTAGAGATGCGGGGGGCCGGACTGAAGCTTTCTTT. This sequence joins TRBV20-1 and TRBJ1-1, with D possibly being TRBD1 (6 bases). Germline lookup yields CDR1 DFQATT and CDR2 SNEGSKA (reference sequence). V shed 0 bases and J shed 5 bases, with 13 bases lying between them. The CDR3 loop spans 14 amino acids.

At least ten counts were recorded for this clonotype. The gene calls are TRBV12-3 or TRBV12-4 and TRBJ2-1; TRBD1 agrees at 8 bases. This CDR3 contains 15 residues. With V trimmed by 7 bases and J by 3 bases, 8 bases remained unmatched. The CDR3 DNA sequence: TGTGCCAGCATCCCGACAGGGGCTATCTACAATGAGCAGTTCTTC. Its protein product is CASIPTGAIYNEQFF.

This clonotype appeared many times. The CDR3 DNA follows: TGTGCCAGCAGTTACTTCCATGAGCAGTTCTTC. As protein: CASSYFHEQFF. The chain uses TRBV6-2 or TRBV6-3 and TRBJ2-1, with no clear D. Germline V gene lookup returns CDR1 MNHEY and CDR2 SVGEGT. The CDR3 spans 11 residues. With 1 base removed from V and 8 bases from J, the gap between germline ends came to 3 bases.

V gene TRBV15 combines with J gene TRBJ2-5; maybe TRBD2 (5 bases). This CDR3 spans 13 amino acids. Trimming took 6 bases from V and 4 from J, leaving 12 bases between them. Germline-derived CDR1 and CDR2 are LNHNV and YYDKDF (reference sequence). CDR3 coding DNA: TGTGCCACCAGTACAAGAGAGGGAGAGACCCAGTACTTC. It translates to CATSTREGETQYF. The whole variable domain, filled in from reference TRBV15 and TRBJ2-5, reads DAMVIQNPRYQVTQFGKPVTLSCSQTLNHNVMYWYQQKSSQAPKLLFHYYDKDFNNEADTPDNFQSRRPNTSFCFLDIRSPGLGDTAMYLCATSTREGETQYFGPGTRLLVL.

This clonotype was seen a few times. The chain combines TRBV29-1 with TRBJ1-2; 7 nucleotides line up with TRBD1. The CDR3 length is 14 residues. Trimming cost V 5 bases and J 5 bases; bases outside gene matches: 11. Germline CDR1 is SQVTM and CDR2 is ANQGSEA. The CDR3 region is CSVPGQDDSYGYTF. DNA of the CDR3: TGCAGCGTTCCCGGACAGGACGATTCGTATGGCTACACCTTC.

The count of this clonotype is one. Just one base apart from a much larger clone, this may be a read error. The chain recombines TRBV11-2 with TRBJ2-7; TRBD1 aligns across 8 bases. The germline V gene encodes CDR1 SGHAT and CDR2 FQNNGV. The CDR3 totals 15 residues. CDR3 region: CASSSQTGALREHYF. CDR3 DNA sequence: TGTGCCAGCAGCTCGCAGACAGGGGCGCTTAGAGAGCACTACTTC.

The chain is built from TRBV13 and TRBJ1-3; D gene ambiguous. V lost 1 base to trimming and J lost 0 bases, with 10 bases between them. CDR1 PRHDT and CDR2 FYEKMQ come from the germline V gene (reference sequence). The CDR3 covers 16 residues. The DNA of the CDR3 is TGTGCCAGCAGCTTAGTGCTCGCGACCTCTGGAAACACCATATATTTT. It yields the protein CASSLVLATSGNTIYF.

V usage is TRBV6-2 or TRBV6-3 and J usage is TRBJ1-4; D is unresolved. The CDR3 extends over 16 amino acids. Trimming cost V 2 bases and J 2 bases, with 12 bases left between them. Germline loops: CDR1 MNHEY, CDR2 SVGEGT. Here the CDR3 reads CASSYTPFGTNEKLFF. The CDR3 DNA is TGTGCCAGCAGTTACACGCCCTTTGGGACTAATGAAAAACTGTTTTTT.

This clonotype appeared once. A much larger clone lies one base from this, so it may be a read error. V gene TRBV5-4 combines with J gene TRBJ1-2; TRBD1 agrees at 9 bases. In germline, CDR1 is SGHNT, CDR2 YYREEE (reference sequence). The CDR3 loop spans 15 amino acids. V gave up 3 bases and J gave up 3 bases; unmatched junction bases: 6. The CDR3 sequence is CASSSRTGADYGYTF. CDR3 DNA sequence: TGTGCCAGCAGCTCCCGGACAGGGGCCGACTATGGCTACACCTTC. Full variable domain (remainder filled in from reference TRBV5-4 and TRBJ1-2): ETGVTQSPTHLIKTRGQQVTLRCSSQSGHNTVSWYQQALGQGPQFIFQYYREEENGRGNFPPRFSGLQFPNYSSELNVNALELDDSALYLCASSSRTGADYGYTFGSGTRLTVV.